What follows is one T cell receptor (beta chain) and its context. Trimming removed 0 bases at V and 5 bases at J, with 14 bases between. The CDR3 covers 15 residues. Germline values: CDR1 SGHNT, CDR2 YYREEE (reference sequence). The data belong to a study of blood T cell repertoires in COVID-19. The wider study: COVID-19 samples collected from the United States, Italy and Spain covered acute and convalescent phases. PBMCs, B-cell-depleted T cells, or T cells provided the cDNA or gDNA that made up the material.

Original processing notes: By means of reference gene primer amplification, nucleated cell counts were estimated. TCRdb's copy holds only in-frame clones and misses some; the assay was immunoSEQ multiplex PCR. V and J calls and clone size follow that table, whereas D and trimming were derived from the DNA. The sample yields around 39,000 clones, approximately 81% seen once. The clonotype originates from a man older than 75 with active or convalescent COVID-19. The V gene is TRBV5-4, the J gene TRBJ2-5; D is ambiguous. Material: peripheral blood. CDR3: CASSLEFGQRETQYF. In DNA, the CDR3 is TGTGCCAGCAGCTTGGAGTTTGGGCAAAGGGAGACCCAGTACTTC.